This TCR beta chain was sequenced during a study of immune cell composition in non-small cell lung cancer. This clone has a single count. The repertoire was sequenced with immunoSEQ multiplex PCR; TCRdb's copy has only in-frame clones and lacks some. Among about 2,000 clones listed, about two thirds were seen once. CDR3 size: 15 residues. V shed 4 bases and J shed 5 bases, with 14 bases lying between them. CDR1 and CDR2 from the germline V gene are MNHNY and SVGAGI (reference sequence). This TCR was recovered from a human donor with non-small cell lung cancer. V and J are TRBV6-6 and TRBJ2-2, with D possibly TRBD2 on 6 matching bases. Sequenced: lung tumor tissue. CDR3 sequence reads: CASSSLGGGTGELFF. CDR3 bases: TGTGCCAGCAGTTCCCTCGGGGGAGGAACCGGGGAGCTGTTTTTT.